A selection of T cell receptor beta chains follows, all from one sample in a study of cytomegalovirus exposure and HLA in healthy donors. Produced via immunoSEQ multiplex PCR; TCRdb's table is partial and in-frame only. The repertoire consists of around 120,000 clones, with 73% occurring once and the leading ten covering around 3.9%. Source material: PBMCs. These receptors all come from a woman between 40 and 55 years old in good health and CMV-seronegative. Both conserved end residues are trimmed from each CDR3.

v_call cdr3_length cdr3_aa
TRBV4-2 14 ASSQELAGGAETQY
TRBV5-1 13 ASSFVAGAGNEQF
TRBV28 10 ASKGVKRAQY
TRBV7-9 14 ASSLRTGLNTGELF
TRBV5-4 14 ASSLAGGLSGNTIY
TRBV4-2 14 ASSQDWTTPGGEQF
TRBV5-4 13 ASSLGGGRDTEAF
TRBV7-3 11 ASSAGWSNEQF
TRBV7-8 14 ASSQGTMGGVTEAF
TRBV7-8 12 ASSLGQVNTEAF
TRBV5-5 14 ASSLAGGGVREKLF
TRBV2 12 ASRHRQQNNEQF
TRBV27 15 ASSLGAGLAAQETQY
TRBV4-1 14 ASSRDQGQNNSPLH
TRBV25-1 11 ASTDGQAYEQY
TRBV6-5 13 ASSYSGPSSYEQY
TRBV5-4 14 ASSWGGRARGDEQY
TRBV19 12 ASIPGQSTDTQY
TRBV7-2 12 ASSFSGPGDTIY
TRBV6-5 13 ASSYSGTGLYEQY
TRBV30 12 AWSEAGLVTEAF
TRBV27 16 ASSFHADPITGSYEQY
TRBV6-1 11 ASRQQGPDTQY
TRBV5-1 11 ASRHPMNTEAF
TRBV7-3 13 ASSLSGGPTDTQY
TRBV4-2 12 ASSLHRGDTEAF
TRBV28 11 ASSLYGNTEAF
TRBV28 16 ASSFVILAGDPDETQY
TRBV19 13 ASSITGGNYYEQY
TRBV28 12 ASTGGGGTDTQY
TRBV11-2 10 ASSPSYDTQY
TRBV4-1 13 ASSLVVGANEKLF
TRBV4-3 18 ASSQDLRSAGGPATYGYT
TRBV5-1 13 ASSQLTGPDTEAF
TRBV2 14 ASSGEGLLANYGYT
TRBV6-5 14 ASSYRSYDSYNEQF
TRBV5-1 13 ASSLGDRGLDEQF